The clone carrying this T cell receptor beta chain came up once. Antigen specificity is unknown. This sample stems from a study of shared clonotypes between healthy human individuals. Study-level results: Blood was the sole source, and tissue repertoires probably differ.

This CDR3 spans 13 amino acids. V was cut by 0 bases and J by 12 bases, with 12 bases left in between. The germline gives CDR1 LGHNT, CDR2 FRNRAP. The study ran the assay at deep level. Unsorted PBMC replicate PCRs used about 290 ng DNA, around 28,000 T cell genomes. Ten immunoSEQ deep assay plates were used to sequence unsorted PBMC DNA. Clones were sequenced by immunoSEQ multiplex PCR, and TCRdb holds only the in-frame ones, with some missing. This sample has about half a million clones, with 81% found just once. Sequencing used PBMCs. This receptor was identified in a woman aged 40 to 50 in good health. Some clones in this sample may be carry-over from other donors' samples. The rearrangement links TRBV12-5 to TRBJ2-1; D possibly corresponds to TRBD1 (6 bases). CDR3 in DNA: TGTGCTAGTGGTTTGGTTGGGGGCGGTCTGCAGTTCTTC. It codes for CASGLVGGGLQFF.